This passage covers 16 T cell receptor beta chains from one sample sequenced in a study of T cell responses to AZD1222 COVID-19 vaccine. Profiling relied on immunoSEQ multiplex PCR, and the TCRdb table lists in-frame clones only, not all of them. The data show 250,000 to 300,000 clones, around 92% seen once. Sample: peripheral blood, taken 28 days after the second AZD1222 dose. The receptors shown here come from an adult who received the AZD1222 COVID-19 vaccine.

The CDR3 nucleotides read TGCAGTGCTAGAGAGTGGGGGACCCAGTACTTC. Amino acids: CSAREWGTQYF. The rearrangement joins TRBV20-1 to TRBJ2-5; no reliable D call. V shed 0 bases and J shed 7 bases, with 6 bases lying between them. The CDR3 extends over 11 amino acids. The germline CDR1 and CDR2 sequences are DFQATT and SNEGSKA (reference sequence).

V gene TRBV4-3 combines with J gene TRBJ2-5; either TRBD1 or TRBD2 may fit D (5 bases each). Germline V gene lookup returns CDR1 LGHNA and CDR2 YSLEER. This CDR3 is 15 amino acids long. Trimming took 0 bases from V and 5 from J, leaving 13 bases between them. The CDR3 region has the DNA TGCGCCAGCAGCCAAGATGGGACCCGCAGTGAGACCCAGTACTTC. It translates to CASSQDGTRSETQYF.

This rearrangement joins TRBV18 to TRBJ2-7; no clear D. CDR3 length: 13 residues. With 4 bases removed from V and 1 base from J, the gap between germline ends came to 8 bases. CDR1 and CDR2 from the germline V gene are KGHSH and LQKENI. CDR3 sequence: CASSRMGSYEQYF. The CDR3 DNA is TGTGCCAGCTCACGGATGGGTTCCTACGAGCAGTACTTC.

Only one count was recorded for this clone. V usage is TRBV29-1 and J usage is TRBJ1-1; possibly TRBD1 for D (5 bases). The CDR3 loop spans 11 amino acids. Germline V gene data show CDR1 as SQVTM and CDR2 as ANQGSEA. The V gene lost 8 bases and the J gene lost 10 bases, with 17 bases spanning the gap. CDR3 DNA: TGCAGCATCTACTGGGACCGGGGAGCTTTCTTT. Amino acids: CSIYWDRGAFF.

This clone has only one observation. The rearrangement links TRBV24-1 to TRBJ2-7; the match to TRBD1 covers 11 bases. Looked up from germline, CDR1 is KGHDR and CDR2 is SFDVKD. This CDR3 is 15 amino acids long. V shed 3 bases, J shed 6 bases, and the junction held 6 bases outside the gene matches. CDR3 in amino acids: CATSDPGTGGVEQYF. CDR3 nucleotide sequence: TGTGCCACCAGTGATCCCGGGACAGGGGGAGTCGAGCAGTACTTC.

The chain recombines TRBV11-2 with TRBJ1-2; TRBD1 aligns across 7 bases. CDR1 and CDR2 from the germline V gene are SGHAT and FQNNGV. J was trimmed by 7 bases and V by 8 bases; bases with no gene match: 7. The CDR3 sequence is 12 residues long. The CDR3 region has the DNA TGTGCCAGCGCAAAGACAGGGTTTGGCTACACCTTC. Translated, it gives CASAKTGFGYTF.

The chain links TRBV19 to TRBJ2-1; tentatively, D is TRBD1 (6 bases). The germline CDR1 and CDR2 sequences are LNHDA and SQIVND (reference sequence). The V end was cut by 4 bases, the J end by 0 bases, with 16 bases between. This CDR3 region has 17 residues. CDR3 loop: CASSTQGTRGSYNEQFF. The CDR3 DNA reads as TGTGCCAGTAGTACACAGGGTACCCGGGGCTCCTACAATGAGCAGTTCTTC.

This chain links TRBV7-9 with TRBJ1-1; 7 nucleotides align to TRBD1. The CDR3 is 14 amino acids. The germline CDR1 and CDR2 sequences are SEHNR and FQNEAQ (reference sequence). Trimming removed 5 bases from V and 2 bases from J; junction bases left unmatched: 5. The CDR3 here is CASSPRTGNTEAFF. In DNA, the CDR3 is TGTGCCAGCAGCCCCCGGACAGGTAACACTGAAGCTTTCTTT. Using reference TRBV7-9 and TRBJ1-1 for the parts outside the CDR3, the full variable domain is DTGVSQNPRHKITKRGQNVTFRCDPISEHNRLYWYRQTLGQGPEFLTYFQNEAQLEKSRLLSDRFSAERPKGSFSTLEIQRTEQGDSAMYLCASSPRTGNTEAFFGQGTRLTVV.

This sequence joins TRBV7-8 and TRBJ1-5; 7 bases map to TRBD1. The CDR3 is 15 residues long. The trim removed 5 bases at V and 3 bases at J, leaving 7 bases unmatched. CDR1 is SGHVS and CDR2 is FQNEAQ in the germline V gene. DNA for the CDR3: TGTGCCAGCAGCCAAATGACAGGGATCAATCAGCCCCAGCATTTT. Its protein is CASSQMTGINQPQHF.

CDR3 region: CASSTNGASNQPQHF. The DNA for the CDR3 is TGTGCCAGCAGTACCAACGGGGCTAGCAATCAGCCCCAGCATTTT. The V gene is TRBV28, the J gene TRBJ1-5; weak D call: TRBD1 (5 bases). V was shortened by 5 bases and J by 0 bases, with 11 bases between the two germline ends. Germline V gene data show CDR1 as MDHEN and CDR2 as SYDVKM. The CDR3 totals 15 residues.

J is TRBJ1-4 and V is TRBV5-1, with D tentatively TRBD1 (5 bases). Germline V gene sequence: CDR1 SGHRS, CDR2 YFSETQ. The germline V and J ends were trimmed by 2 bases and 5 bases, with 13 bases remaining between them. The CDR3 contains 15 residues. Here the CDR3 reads CASSFSEKGNEKLFF. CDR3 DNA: TGCGCCAGCAGCTTCAGTGAGAAGGGGAATGAAAAACTGTTTTTT.

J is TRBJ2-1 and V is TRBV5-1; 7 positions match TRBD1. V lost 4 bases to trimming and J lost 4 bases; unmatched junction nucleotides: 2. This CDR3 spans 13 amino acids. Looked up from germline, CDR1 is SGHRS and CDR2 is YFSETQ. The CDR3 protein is CASSRDRYNEQFF. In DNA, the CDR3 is TGCGCCAGCAGCAGGGACAGATACAATGAGCAGTTCTTC.

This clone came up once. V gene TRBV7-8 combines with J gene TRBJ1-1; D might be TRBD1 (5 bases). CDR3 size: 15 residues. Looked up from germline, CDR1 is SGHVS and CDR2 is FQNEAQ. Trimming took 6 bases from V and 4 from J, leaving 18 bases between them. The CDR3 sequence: CASRPAGRMVTEAFF. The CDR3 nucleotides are TGTGCCAGCAGGCCTGCAGGGAGGATGGTCACTGAAGCTTTCTTT. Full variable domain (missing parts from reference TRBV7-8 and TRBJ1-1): GAGVSQSPRYKVAKRGQDVALRCDPISGHVSLFWYQQALGQGPEFLTYFQNEAQLDKSGLPSDRFFAERPEGSVSTLKIQRTQQEDSAVYLCASRPAGRMVTEAFFGQGTRLTVV.

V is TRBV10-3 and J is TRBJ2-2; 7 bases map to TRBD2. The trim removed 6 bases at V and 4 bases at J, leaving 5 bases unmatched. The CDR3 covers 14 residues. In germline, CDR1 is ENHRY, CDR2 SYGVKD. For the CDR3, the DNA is TGTGCCATCAGCGACTCGGGGGGCACCGGGGAGCTGTTTTTT. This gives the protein CAISDSGGTGELFF.

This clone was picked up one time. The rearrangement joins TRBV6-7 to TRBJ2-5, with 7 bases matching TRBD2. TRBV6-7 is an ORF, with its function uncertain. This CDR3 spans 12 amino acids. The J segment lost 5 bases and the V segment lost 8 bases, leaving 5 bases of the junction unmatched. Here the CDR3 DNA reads TGTGCCAGCGGGAGGGTTCAGGAGACCCAGTACTTC. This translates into CASGRVQETQYF.

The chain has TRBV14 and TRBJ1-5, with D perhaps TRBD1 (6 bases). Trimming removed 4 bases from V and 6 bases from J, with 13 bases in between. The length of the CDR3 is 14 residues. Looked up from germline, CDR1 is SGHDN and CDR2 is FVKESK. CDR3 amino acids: CASSLAGGGQPQHF. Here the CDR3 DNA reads TGTGCCAGCAGCCTGGCCGGGGGCGGTCAGCCCCAGCATTTT.